This T cell receptor (beta chain) was captured by sequencing in a study of tumor-infiltrating lymphocytes in primary liver carcinoma. Reverse transcription of 500 to 650 ng total RNA with a constant-region primer produced TCR beta cDNA. Libraries covering TCR beta were generated through three nested multiplex PCR rounds (using a slightly modified ARM-PCR). Amplification in the first two PCR rounds was performed using TRBV1-TRBV30 forward primers and a C-beta reverse primer for about 10 cycles each. A single record per CDR3 protein comes from TCRdb applying MiXCR to the multiplex PCR reads. This table has about 210,000 distinct CDR3 sequences, around four fifths appearing once. This CDR3 has 13 amino acids. Trimming stripped 8 bases from V and 14 bases from J, with 27 bases between. CDR1 and CDR2 from the germline V gene are SQVTM and ANQGSEA. Unsorted bulk tissue, about 17-34 mg of it, served as the source for co-extraction of RNA and DNA.

Material for sequencing was tumor tissue from primary liver carcinoma. The receptor was isolated from a man aged 35 to 55 with primary liver carcinoma and hepatitis B virus infection. This chain connects TRBV29-1 to TRBJ2-5; no firm D call. The CDR3 DNA follows: TGCAGCACGTTCGGATCCGACCAAGAGATCCAATACTTC. Translation: CSTFGSDQEIQYF.